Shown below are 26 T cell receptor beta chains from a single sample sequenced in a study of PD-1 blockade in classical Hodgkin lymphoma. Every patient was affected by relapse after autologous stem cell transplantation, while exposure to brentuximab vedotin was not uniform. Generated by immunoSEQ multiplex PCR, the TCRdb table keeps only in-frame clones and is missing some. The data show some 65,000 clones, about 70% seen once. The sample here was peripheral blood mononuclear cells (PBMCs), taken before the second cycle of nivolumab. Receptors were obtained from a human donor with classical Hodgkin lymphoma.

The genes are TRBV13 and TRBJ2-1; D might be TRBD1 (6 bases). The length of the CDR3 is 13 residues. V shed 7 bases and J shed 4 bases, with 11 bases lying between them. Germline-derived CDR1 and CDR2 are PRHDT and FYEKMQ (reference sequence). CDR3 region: CASKKGGYNEQFF. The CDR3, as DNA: TGTGCCAGCAAAAAAGGGGGTTACAATGAGCAGTTCTTC.

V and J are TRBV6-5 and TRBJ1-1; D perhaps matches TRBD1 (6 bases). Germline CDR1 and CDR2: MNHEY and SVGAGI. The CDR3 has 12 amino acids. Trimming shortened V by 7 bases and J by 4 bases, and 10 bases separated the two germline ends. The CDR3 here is CASKQGFTEAFF. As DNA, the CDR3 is TGTGCCAGCAAGCAGGGGTTCACTGAAGCTTTCTTT.

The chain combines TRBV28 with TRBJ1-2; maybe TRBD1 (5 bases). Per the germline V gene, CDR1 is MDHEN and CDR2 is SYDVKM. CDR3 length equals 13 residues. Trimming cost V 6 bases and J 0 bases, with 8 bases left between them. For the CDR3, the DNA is TGTGCCAGCAGACGGGACCCTAACTATGGCTACACCTTC. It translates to CASRRDPNYGYTF.

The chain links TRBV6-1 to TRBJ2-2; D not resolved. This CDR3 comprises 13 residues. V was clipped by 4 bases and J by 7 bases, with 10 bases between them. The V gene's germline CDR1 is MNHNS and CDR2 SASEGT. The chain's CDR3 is CASSAVARGELFF. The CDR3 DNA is TGTGCCAGCAGTGCCGTTGCGCGCGGGGAGCTGTTTTTT.

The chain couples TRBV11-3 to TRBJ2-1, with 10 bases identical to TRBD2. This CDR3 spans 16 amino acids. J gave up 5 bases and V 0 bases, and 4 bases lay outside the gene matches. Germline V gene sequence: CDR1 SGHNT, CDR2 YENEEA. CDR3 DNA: TGTGCCAGCAGCTTAGATGCGCTAGCGGGAGACAATGAGCAGTTCTTC. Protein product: CASSLDALAGDNEQFF.

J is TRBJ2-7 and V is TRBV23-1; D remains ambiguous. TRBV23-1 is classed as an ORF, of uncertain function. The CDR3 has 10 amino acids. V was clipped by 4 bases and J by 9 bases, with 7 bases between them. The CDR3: CASSRSGQYF. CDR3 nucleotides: TGCGCCAGCAGTCGATCCGGGCAGTACTTC.

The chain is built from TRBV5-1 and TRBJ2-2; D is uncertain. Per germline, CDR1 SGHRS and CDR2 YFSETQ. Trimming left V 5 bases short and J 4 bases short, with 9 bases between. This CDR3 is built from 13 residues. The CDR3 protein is CASSDQSTGELFF. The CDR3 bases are TGCGCCAGCAGTGACCAATCCACCGGGGAGCTGTTTTTT. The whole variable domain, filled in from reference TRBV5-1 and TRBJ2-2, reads KAGVTQTPRYLIKTRGQQVTLSCSPISGHRSVSWYQQTPGQGLQFLFEYFSETQRNKGNFPGRFSGRQFSNSRSEMNVSTLELGDSALYLCASSDQSTGELFFGEGSRLTVL.

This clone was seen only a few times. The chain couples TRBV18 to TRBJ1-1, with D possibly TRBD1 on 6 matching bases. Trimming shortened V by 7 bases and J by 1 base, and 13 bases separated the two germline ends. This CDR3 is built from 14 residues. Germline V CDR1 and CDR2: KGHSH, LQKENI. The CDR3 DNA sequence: TGTGCCAGCTTAAATACAGGGACGAACACTGAAGCTTTCTTT. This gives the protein CASLNTGTNTEAFF.

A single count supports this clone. CDR3 nucleotides: TGTGCCAGCAGTTGGGGCAGGGTGATTAGGACTGAAGCTTTCTTT. Amino acids: CASSWGRVIRTEAFF. The chain is built from TRBV6-5 and TRBJ1-1; possible D gene TRBD1, 5 bases. The CDR3 loop spans 15 amino acids. The germline CDR1 and CDR2 sequences are MNHEY and SVGAGI. The V gene lost 4 bases and the J gene lost 5 bases, with 17 bases spanning the gap.

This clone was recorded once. For the CDR3, the DNA is TGTGCCAGCGATCTAGCGGGAGGGGCGGGCGAGCAGTTCTTC. This translates into CASDLAGGAGEQFF. The chain carries TRBV2 and TRBJ2-1; TRBD2 matches at 12 bases. Trimming cost V 8 bases and J 10 bases; bases outside gene matches: 9. This CDR3 has 14 amino acids. The germline gives CDR1 SNHLY, CDR2 FYNNEI.

CDR3 nucleotides: TGTGCCAGCAGTGAGACAGGTTATAGCAATCAGCCCCAGCATTTT. As protein: CASSETGYSNQPQHF. The chain links TRBV27 to TRBJ1-5; D is perhaps TRBD1 (6 bases). Trimming cost V 5 bases and J 0 bases, with 11 bases left between them. CDR3 size: 15 residues. Germline V lookup: CDR1 MNHEY, CDR2 SMNVEV (reference sequence).

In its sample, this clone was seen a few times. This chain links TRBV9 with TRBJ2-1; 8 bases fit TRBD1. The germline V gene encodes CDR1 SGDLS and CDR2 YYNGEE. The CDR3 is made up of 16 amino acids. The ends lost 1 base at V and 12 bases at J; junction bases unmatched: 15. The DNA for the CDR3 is TGTGCCAGCAGCGTAACGGGTGACAGGGGCGGGATTGGGCAGTTCTTC. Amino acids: CASSVTGDRGGIGQFF.

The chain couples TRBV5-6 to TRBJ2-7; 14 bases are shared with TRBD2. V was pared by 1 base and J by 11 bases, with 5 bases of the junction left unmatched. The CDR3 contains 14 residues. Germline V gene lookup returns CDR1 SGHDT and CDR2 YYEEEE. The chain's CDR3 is CASSLRGLAGEKYF. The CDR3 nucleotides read TGTGCCAGCAGCTTGCGGGGACTAGCGGGAGAGAAGTACTTC.

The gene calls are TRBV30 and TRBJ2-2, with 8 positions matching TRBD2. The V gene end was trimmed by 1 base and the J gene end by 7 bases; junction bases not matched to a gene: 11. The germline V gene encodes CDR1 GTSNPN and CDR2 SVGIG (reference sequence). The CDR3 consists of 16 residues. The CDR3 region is CAWSGGWASGFGELFF. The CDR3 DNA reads TGTGCCTGGAGTGGGGGATGGGCTAGCGGGTTCGGGGAGCTGTTTTTT.

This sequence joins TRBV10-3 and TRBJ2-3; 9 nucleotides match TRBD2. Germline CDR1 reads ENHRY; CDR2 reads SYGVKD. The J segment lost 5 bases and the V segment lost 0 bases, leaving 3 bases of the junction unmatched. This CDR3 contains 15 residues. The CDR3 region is CAISESGGRVDTQYF. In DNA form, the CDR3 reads TGTGCCATCAGTGAGTCTGGCGGGAGGGTAGATACGCAGTATTTT.

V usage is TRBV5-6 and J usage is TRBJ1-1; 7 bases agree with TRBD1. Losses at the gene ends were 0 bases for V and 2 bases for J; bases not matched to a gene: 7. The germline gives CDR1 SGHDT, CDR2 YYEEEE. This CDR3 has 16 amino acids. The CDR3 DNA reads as TGTGCCAGCAGCTTGGCATATGGGACAGCTAACACTGAAGCTTTCTTT. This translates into CASSLAYGTANTEAFF. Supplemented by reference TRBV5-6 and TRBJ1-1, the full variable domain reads DAGVTQSPTHLIKTRGQQVTLRCSPKSGHDTVSWYQQALGQGPQFIFQYYEEEERQRGNFPDRFSGHQFPNYSSELNVNALLLGDSALYLCASSLAYGTANTEAFFGQGTRLTVV.

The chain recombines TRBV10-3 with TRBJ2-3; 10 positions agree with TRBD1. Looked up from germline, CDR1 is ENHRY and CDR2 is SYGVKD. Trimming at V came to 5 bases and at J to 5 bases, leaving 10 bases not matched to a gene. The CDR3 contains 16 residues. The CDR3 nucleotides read TGTGCCATCAGTAATCCGGGACAGGGGAAGGGAGATACGCAGTATTTT. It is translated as CAISNPGQGKGDTQYF.

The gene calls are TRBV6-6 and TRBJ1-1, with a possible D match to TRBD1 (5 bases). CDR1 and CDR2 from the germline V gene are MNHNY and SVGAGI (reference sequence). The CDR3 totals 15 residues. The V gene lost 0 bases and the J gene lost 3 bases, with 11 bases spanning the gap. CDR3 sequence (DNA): TGTGCCAGCAGTTACTCTACGGGGGAGGACACTGAAGCTTTCTTT. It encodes CASSYSTGEDTEAFF.

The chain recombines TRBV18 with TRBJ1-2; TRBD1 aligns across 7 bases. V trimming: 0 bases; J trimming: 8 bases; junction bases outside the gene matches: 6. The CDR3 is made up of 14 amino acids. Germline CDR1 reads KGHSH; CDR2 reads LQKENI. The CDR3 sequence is CASSPPGGGGGYTF. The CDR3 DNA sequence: TGTGCCAGCTCACCACCGGGAGGGGGCGGCGGCTACACCTTC.

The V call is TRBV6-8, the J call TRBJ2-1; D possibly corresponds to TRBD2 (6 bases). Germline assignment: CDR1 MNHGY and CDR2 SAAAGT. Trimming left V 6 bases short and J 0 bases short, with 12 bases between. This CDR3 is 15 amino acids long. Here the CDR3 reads CASRREANSYNEQFF. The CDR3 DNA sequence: TGTGCCAGCAGAAGGGAGGCAAACTCCTACAATGAGCAGTTCTTC.

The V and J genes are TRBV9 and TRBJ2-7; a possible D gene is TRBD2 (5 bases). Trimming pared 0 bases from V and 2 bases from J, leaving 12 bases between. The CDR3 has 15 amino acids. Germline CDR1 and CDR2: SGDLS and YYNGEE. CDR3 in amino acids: CASSVGSAPTYEQYF. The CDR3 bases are TGTGCCAGCAGCGTAGGTAGCGCCCCTACCTACGAGCAGTACTTC.

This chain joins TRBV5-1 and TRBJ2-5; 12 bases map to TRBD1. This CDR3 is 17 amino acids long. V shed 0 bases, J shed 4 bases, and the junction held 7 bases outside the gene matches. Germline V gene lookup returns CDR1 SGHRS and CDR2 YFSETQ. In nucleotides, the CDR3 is TGCGCCAGCAGCTTGGGTCAGGGACAGGGGGCTGGAGAGACCCAGTACTTC. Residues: CASSLGQGQGAGETQYF.

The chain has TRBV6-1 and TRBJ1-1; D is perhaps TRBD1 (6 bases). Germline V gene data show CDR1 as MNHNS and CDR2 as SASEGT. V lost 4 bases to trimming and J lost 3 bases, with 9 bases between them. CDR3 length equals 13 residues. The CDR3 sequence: CASSAQGYTEAFF. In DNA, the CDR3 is TGTGCCAGCAGTGCTCAGGGGTACACTGAAGCTTTCTTT.

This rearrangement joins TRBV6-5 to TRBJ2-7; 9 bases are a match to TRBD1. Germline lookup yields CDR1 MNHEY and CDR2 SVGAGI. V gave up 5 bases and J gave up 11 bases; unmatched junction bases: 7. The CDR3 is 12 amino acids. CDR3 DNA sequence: TGTGCCAGCAGTAACGGACAGGGGCTTGAGTACTTC. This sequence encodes CASSNGQGLEYF.

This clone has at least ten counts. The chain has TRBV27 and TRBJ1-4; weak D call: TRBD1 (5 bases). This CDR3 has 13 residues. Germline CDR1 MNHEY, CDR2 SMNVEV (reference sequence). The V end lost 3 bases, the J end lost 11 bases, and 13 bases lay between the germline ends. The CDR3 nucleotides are TGTGCCAGCAGTTTGGGGGGTAATGGGAAACTGTTTTTT. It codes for CASSLGGNGKLFF.

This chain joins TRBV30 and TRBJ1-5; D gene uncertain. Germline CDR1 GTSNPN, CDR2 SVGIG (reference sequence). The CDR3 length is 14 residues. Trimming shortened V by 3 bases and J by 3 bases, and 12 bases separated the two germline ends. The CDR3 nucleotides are TGTGCCTGGAGCGGTATGGGCCCCAATCAGCCCCAGCATTTT. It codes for CAWSGMGPNQPQHF.